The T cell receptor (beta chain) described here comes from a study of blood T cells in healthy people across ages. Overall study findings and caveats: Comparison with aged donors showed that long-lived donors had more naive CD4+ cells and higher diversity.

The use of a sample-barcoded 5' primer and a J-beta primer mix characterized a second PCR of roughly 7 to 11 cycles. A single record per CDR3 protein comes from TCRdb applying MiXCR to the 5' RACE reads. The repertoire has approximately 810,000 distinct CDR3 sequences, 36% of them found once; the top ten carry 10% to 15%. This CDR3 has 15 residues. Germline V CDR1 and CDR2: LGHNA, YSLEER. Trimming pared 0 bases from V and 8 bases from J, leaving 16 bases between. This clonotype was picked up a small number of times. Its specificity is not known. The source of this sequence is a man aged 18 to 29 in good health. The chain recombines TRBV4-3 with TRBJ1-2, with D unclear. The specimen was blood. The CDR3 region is CASSQDMLAPEGYTF. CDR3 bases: TGCGCCAGCAGCCAAGATATGTTGGCCCCCGAGGGCTACACCTTC.